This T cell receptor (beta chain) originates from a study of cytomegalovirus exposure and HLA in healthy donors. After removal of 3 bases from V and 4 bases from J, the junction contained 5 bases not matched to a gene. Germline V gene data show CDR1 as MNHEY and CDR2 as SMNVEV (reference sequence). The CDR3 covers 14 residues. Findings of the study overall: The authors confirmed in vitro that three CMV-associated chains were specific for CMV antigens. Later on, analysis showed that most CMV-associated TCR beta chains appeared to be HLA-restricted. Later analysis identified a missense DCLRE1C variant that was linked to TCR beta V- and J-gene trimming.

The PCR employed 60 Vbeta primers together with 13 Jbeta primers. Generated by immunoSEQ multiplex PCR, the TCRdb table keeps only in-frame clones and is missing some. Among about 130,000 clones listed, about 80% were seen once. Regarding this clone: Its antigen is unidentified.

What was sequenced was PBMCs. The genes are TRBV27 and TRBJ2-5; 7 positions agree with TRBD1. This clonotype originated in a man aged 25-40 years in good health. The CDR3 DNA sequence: TGTGCCAGCAGTTTCCGGACAGGCGGAGAGACCCAGTACTTC. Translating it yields CASSFRTGGETQYF.